Listed below are T cell receptor beta chains from one sample, sequenced in a study of OX40 agonist ivuxolimab in advanced cancers. This table comes from immunoSEQ multiplex PCR, and its TCRdb copy is limited to in-frame clones, with some not included. The data show roughly 20,000 clones, roughly 78% seen once. The sample here was CD4+ or CD8+ T cells sorted from blood, taken in a trial of the OX40 agonist ivuxolimab. These TCRs come from an adult with an advanced solid tumor such as melanoma, head and neck, liver or kidney cancer. Both conserved end residues are part of each CDR3.

V gene	J gene	CDR3 protein
TRBV5-4	TRBJ2-3	CASSADRVTDTQYF
TRBV7-7	TRBJ2-7	CASSPSEPYEQYF
TRBV9	TRBJ1-4	CASSVSPVSNEKLFF
TRBV2	TRBJ2-7	CASNRRGFYEQYF
TRBV10-3	TRBJ2-1	CASGEGLEQFF
TRBV13	TRBJ2-1	CASSVDGDEQFF
TRBV7-2	TRBJ1-2	CASSLGGRWGYTF
TRBV4-1	TRBJ2-7	CASHVGQGFSYEQYF
TRBV14	TRBJ2-3	CASSLYEGSRTQYF
TRBV13	TRBJ1-2	CASRAFSNYGYTF
TRBV12-5	TRBJ2-1	CASGFPDGYNEQFF
TRBV4-3	TRBJ1-3	CASSQIRRPGNTIYF
TRBV7-8	TRBJ2-3	CASSSERGTDTQYF
TRBV25-1	TRBJ1-2	CASSASGRYGYTF
TRBV18	TRBJ2-7	CASSPRGQGGSYEQYF
TRBV27	TRBJ1-2	CASSLPGNYGYTF
TRBV27	TRBJ2-6	CASSLFGTGTGANVLTF
TRBV4-1	TRBJ2-7	CASSHAPQGIYEQYF
TRBV7-9	TRBJ1-1	CASSLVGEYEAFF
TRBV4-1	TRBJ1-5	CASSQGQNQPQHF
TRBV7-9	TRBJ2-7	CASSGGPSSYEQYF
TRBV7-9	TRBJ2-1	CASSLLWGAAYNEQFF
TRBV7-9	TRBJ2-7	CASSPPESFGEQYF
TRBV27	TRBJ1-5	CASSLPGRPQHF
TRBV4-1	TRBJ1-2	CASSQDHGTGGFYGYTF
TRBV2	TRBJ1-5	CASGAFSNQPQHF
TRBV7-3	TRBJ2-1	CASSSPPPGAGDDKNNEQFF
TRBV27	TRBJ2-7	CASYRDPYEQYF
TRBV4-2	TRBJ2-1	CASSQEFRLANEQFF
TRBV7-3	TRBJ2-6	CASSLTGTGATLTGANVLTF
TRBV6-6	TRBJ2-7	CASSFDRSSYEQYF